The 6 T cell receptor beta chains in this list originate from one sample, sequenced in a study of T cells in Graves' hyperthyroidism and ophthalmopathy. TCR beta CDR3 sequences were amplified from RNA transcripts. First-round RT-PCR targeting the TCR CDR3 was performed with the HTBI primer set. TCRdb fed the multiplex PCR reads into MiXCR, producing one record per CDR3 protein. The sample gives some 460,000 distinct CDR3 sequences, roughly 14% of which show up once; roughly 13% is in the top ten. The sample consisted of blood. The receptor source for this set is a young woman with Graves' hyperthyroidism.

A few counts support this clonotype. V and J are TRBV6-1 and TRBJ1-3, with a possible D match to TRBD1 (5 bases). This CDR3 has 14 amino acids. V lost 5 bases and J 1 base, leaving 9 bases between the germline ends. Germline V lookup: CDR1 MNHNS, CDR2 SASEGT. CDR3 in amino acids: CASSRRVSGNTIYF. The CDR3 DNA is TGTGCCAGCAGTCGCAGGGTATCTGGAAACACCATATATTTT.

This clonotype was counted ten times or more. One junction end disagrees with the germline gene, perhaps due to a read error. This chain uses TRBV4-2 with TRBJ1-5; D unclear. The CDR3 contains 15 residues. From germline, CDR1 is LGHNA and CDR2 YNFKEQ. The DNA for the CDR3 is TGTGCCAGCAGCCAACCTCCTCCTAGCGATCAGCCCCAGCATTTT. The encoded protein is CASSQPPPSDQPQHF.

CDR3 protein: CASSSPTSGAYNEQFF. CDR3 coding DNA: TGTGCCAGCAGTTCTCCGACTAGCGGGGCCTACAATGAGCAGTTCTTC. The chain carries TRBV6-2 or TRBV6-3 and TRBJ2-1; 11 bases match TRBD2. The germline V gene encodes CDR1 MNHEY and CDR2 SVGEGT. J lost 2 bases, V lost 4 bases, and 4 bases had no gene match. The CDR3 spans 16 residues.

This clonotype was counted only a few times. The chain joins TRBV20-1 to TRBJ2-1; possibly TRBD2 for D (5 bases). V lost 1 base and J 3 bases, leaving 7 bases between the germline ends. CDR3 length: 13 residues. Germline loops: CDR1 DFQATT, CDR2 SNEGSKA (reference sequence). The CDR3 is CSARGRGYNEQFF. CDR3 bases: TGCAGTGCTAGAGGTCGGGGCTACAATGAGCAGTTCTTC.

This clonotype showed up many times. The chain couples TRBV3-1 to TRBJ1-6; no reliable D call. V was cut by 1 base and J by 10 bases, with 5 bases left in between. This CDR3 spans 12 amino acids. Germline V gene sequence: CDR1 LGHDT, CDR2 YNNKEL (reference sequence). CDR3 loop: CASSQGQSPLHF. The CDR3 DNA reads TGTGCCAGCAGCCAAGGGCAGTCACCCCTCCACTTT.

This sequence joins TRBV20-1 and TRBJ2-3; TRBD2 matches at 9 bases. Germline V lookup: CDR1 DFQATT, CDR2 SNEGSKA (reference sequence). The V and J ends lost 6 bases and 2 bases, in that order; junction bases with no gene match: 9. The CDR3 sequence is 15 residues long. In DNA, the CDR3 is TGCAGTGCCGAGAAGACTAGCGGAACCACAGATACGCAGTATTTT. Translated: CSAEKTSGTTDTQYF.